These 23 T cell receptor delta chains were sequenced from one sample in a study of γδ T cells in repeated Plasmodium falciparum infection. TCRdb re-called clones from the multiplex PCR reads via CATT. The sample has 75,000 to 100,000 delta-chain clones; around 1.4% are singletons. Flow sorting of PBMC yielded separate Vgamma9/Vdelta2+ and Vdelta2-negative gammadelta T cell populations for bulk repertoire analysis. Sequenced: gamma-delta T cells from blood. Source of these receptors: a pool of human donors (malaria-infected and uninfected, not separated).

A word on this clone: One base away lies a much larger clone, so this may be a sequencing read error. Different DNA sequences within this sample yield the same CDR3. The V call is TRDV1, the J call TRDJ1, with 9 bases matching TRDD3. CDR3 length: 22 residues. The germline CDR1 and CDR2 sequences are TSWWSYY and QGS. The CDR3 DNA reads as TGTGCTCTTGGGCCCCCCATCCGGCTTGTACTGGGGGACACGCATTACACCGATAAGCTCATCTTT. This codes for CALGPPIRLVLGDTHYTDKLIF.

About this clone: A far more abundant clone sits one base away, making this likely a read error. J is TRDJ1 and V is TRDV1, with 9 bases lining up with TRDD3. Assignment of the J gene here rests on matching the DNA to germline, because TCRdb gives none. Germline V gene sequence: CDR1 TSWWSYY, CDR2 QGS. V lost 0 bases, J lost 0 bases, and 59 bases stayed unmatched. This CDR3 has 35 amino acids. The CDR3 sequence is CALGELAEFLRKLLGDDHYPFGPDFFRLHTDKLIF. CDR3 DNA sequence: TGTGCTCTTGGGGAACTGGCCGAATTTCTTAGGAAGTTACTGGGGGACGACCACTACCCTTTCGGACCAGATTTCTTTCGACTTCACACCGATAAACTCATCTTT.

This clone occurred many times. This DNA's translation and the protein TCRdb lists, from a much larger clone, do not match at residue 8, likely due to a read error; the protein shown is translated from the DNA. The chain recombines TRDV3 with TRDJ1; 9 nucleotides line up with TRDD3. Germline V gives CDR1 TVYSNPD, CDR2 GDNSRS (reference sequence). The CDR3 is 20 residues long. V lost 1 base to trimming and J lost 0 bases; unmatched junction nucleotides: 21. DNA of the CDR3: TGTGCCTTTATTGGTCCCCGGTGCTGGGGGATTTCAAAGTACACCGATAAACTCATCTTT. Translated: CAFIGPRCWGISKYTDKLIF.

This clone was counted ten times or more. V gene TRDV1 combines with J gene TRDJ1, with a possible D match to TRDD2 (8 bases). TCRdb leaves out the J gene; it was filled in here by matching the DNA to germline. The CDR3 length is 23 residues. The germline V and J ends were trimmed by 4 bases and 3 bases, with 39 bases remaining between them. Germline CDR1 is TSWWSYY and CDR2 is QGS. This CDR3 reads CALGGSPSYLSGPLGILADKLIF. The CDR3 DNA follows: TGTGCTCTTGGGGGGTCGCCTTCCTATTTATCAGGACCGCTGGGGATATTGGCCGATAAACTCATCTTT.

Note on this clone: The TCRdb record carries a much larger clone's protein, which differs from this DNA's translation at residue 2; a read error is the likely cause, and the protein listed here is the DNA translation. This chain joins TRDV1 and TRDJ1, with D possibly matching TRDD3 (6 bases). In the absence of a J gene in TCRdb, the DNA was matched to germline to assign it here. CDR3 length equals 20 residues. Germline V gene data show CDR1 as TSWWSYY and CDR2 as QGS. CDR3 coding DNA: TGTTCTCTTGGGGAACCAGCTAACGTCCTCCACATACTGGGTCCCGATAAACTCATCTTT. Protein product: CSLGEPANVLHILGPDKLIF.

This clone was picked up a small number of times. For this DNA, TCRdb reports the protein of a much larger clone, which diverges at residue 7, most likely from a read error; the protein presented here is translated directly from the DNA. V is TRDV1 and J is TRDJ1; 12 positions agree with TRDD3. Matching the DNA to germline supplied the J gene, which TCRdb does not give. CDR1 TSWWSYY and CDR2 QGS come from the germline V gene. V was pared by 5 bases and J by 4 bases, with 29 bases of the junction left unmatched. The CDR3 runs 23 residues. DNA of the CDR3: TGTGCTCTTGGGTCTTCTTTCTACATAGGGTTGGGGGCTGGGGGATACGTCCGCGATAAACTCATCTTT. Its protein product is CALGSSFYIGLGAGGYVRDKLIF.

As to this clone: TCRdb assigns this DNA the protein of a much larger clone, which departs from its translation at residue 14; this likely reflects a read error, and the protein shown comes from translating the DNA. No J gene was called, and the V gene is TRDV2; the table's D call of TRDD3 was not tested on the DNA. CDR1 and CDR2 from the germline V gene are GEAIGNYY and EKD. This CDR3 contains 16 residues. CDR3 sequence (DNA): TGTGCCTGGGAAGGTTGGGGATCCAACTACACCGATAAACACATCTTT. Amino acids: CAWEGWGSNYTDKHIF.

Many counts were recorded for this clone. For this DNA, TCRdb reports the protein of a much larger clone, which diverges at residue 4, most likely from a read error; the protein presented here is translated directly from the DNA. Other DNA sequences in this sample translate to the same CDR3. The chain employs TRDV1 and TRDJ1; no definite D call. From germline, CDR1 is TSWWSYY and CDR2 QGS. Trimming stripped 8 bases from V and 6 bases from J, with 19 bases between. The CDR3 is made up of 14 amino acids. DNA of the CDR3: TGTGCTCTTAGGTTTCTCCACGTTCGGTATAAACTCATCTTT. Amino acid sequence: CALRFLHVRYKLIF.

The table lists this clone with a few counts. TCRdb has a much larger clone's protein, which differs at residue 4 from the translation of this DNA, likely because of a read error; what is shown is the protein translated from the DNA. The chain employs TRDV2 and TRDJ3, with TRDD3 identical over 8 bases. The J gene comes from matching the DNA to germline here; TCRdb lacks it. The CDR3 runs 18 residues. Germline V lookup: CDR1 GEAIGNYY, CDR2 EKD. The CDR3 DNA reads TGTGCCTGTGGCACCGATGGGGATACCTCCTGGGACACCCGACAGATGTTTTTC. This gives the protein CACGTDGDTSWDTRQMFF.

Points on this clone: TCRdb records a much larger clone's protein for this DNA, with a difference at residue 16 that likely arises from a read error; the protein given is the translation of the DNA. There is no J gene call, but TRDV1 is given as the V gene; the table's TRDD3 call for D was not verified on the DNA. Germline lookup yields CDR1 TSWWSYY and CDR2 QGS. This CDR3 region has 18 residues. CDR3 residues: CALGELVPWEPYTDKPIF. The DNA of the CDR3 is TGTGCTCTTGGGGAACTAGTTCCCTGGGAGCCGTACACCGATAAACCCATCTTT.

This clone has a handful of counts. The mismatch at residue 9 between this DNA's translation and the TCRdb protein of a much larger clone likely reflects a read error; the protein shown is translated from the DNA. The V and J genes are TRDV3 and TRDJ1; D gene ambiguous. The V end was cut by 4 bases, the J end by 3 bases, with 18 bases between. This CDR3 has 14 residues. CDR1 and CDR2 (germline): TVYSNPD, GDNSRS (reference sequence). The CDR3 loop is CASVKVSNADKLIF. The CDR3 region has the DNA TGTGCCTCCGTTAAGGTGAGCAACGCCGATAAACTCATCTTT.

About this clone itself: TCRdb shows a much larger clone's protein in place of this DNA's translation, and the two differ at residue 11, likely through a read error; the protein shown is translated from the DNA. The rearrangement uses TRDV2 and TRDJ1; 7 bases align to TRDD3. The J gene, absent from TCRdb, was called here by matching the DNA to germline. Germline CDR1 is GEAIGNYY and CDR2 is EKD. The CDR3 has 14 residues. The CDR3 protein is CACERIREADRLIF. The CDR3 DNA reads TGTGCCTGTGAGCGGATACGCGAGGCCGATAGACTCATCTTT.

This clone showed up just a few times. A far larger clone lies a single base away; this is likely a read error. The sample holds other DNA sequences that translate to the same CDR3. The J segment was not called; the V segment is TRDV2. The CDR3 consists of 13 residues. CDR1 and CDR2 from the germline V gene are GEAIGNYY and EKD. The chain's CDR3 is CACDTGSSDKLIF. The CDR3 DNA sequence: TGTGCCTGTGACACGGGATCCTCCGATAAACTCATCTTC.

This clone turned up a few times. The chain is built from TRDV1 and TRDJ1; 8 bases match TRDD2. The J gene was missing in TCRdb and was found by matching the end of the DNA to germline. This CDR3 comprises 18 residues. CDR1 is TSWWSYY, CDR2 QGS, per germline. The trim removed 4 bases at V and 1 base at J, leaving 14 bases unmatched. The CDR3 loop reads CALGVLLPRCSCTDKLIF. The CDR3 coding sequence is TGTGCTCTTGGGGTCCTCCTTCCTAGGTGTTCCTGCACCGATAAACTCATCTTT.

Worth noting for this clone: TCRdb shows a much larger clone's protein in place of this DNA's translation, and the two differ at residue 9, likely through a read error; the protein shown is translated from the DNA. J is TRDJ1 and V is TRDV1; possibly TRDD3 for D (5 bases). The CDR3 is 19 residues long. Germline CDR1 is TSWWSYY and CDR2 is QGS. V gave up 4 bases and J gave up 0 bases, with 24 bases separating them. CDR3 coding DNA: TGTGCTCTTGGGGCTATTCGATGGCAGTTCTGGGAACACACCGATAAACTCATCTTT. Translation gives CALGAIRWQFWEHTDKLIF.

This clone was seen a handful of times. The protein given by TCRdb reflects a much larger clone and differs at residue 9 from this DNA's translation, likely from a read error; the protein shown is the DNA's translation. This chain connects TRDV3 to TRDJ1, with unresolved D. No J gene was available from TCRdb, and it was assigned here by a germline match of the DNA. Germline V gene lookup returns CDR1 TVYSNPD and CDR2 GDNSRS (reference sequence). The CDR3 totals 14 residues. V lost 4 bases to trimming and J lost 4 bases, with 19 bases between them. CDR3 DNA sequence: TGTGCCTCCGTTAAGGTGAGCAACATCGATAAACTCATCTTT. Its translation is CASVKVSNIDKLIF.

This clone came up a few times. Since a far larger clone is one base different, this is likely a read error. Other nucleotide sequences in the sample specify the same CDR3. The chain uses TRDV1 and TRDJ1; 9 nucleotides line up with TRDD3. The CDR3 sequence is 20 residues long. CDR1 is TSWWSYY and CDR2 is QGS in the germline V gene. The CDR3 coding sequence is TGTGCTCTGGGGGAGGCTAGGAGGCTGGGGGATCCTTGGTACACCGATAAACTCATCTTT. Its protein product is CALGEARRLGDPWYTDKLIF.

As concerns this clone: TCRdb has a much larger clone's protein, which differs at residue 10 from the translation of this DNA, likely because of a read error; what is shown is the protein translated from the DNA. The chain is built from TRDV2 and TRDJ1; the match to TRDD3 covers 9 bases. This CDR3 region has 15 residues. Germline CDR1 reads GEAIGNYY; CDR2 reads EKD. V shed 2 bases and J 4 bases; nucleotides not matched to a gene: 7. For the CDR3, the DNA is TGTGCCTGTGACAAATACTGGGGGAGACGCGATAAACTCATCTTT. Its translation: CACDKYWGRRDKLIF.

Points on this clone: The protein held in TCRdb is that of a much larger clone and does not match this DNA's translation at residue 6, likely because of a read error; the protein shown is translated from the DNA. The chain carries TRDV2 and TRDJ1, with D hard to call. The J gene, not given by TCRdb, was assigned here from a germline match of the nucleotide sequence. This CDR3 is built from 16 residues. V dropped 3 bases and J dropped 0 bases, with 16 bases sitting between them. CDR1 is GEAIGNYY, CDR2 EKD, per germline. The CDR3 loop reads CACDAPYTLYTDKLIF. Here the CDR3 DNA reads TGTGCCTGTGACGCTCCATATACCTTGTACACCGATAAACTCATCTTT.

Points on this clone: TCRdb lists the protein of a much larger clone for this DNA, which differs at residue 7, so this is likely a read error; the protein given here is translated from the DNA itself. This rearrangement joins TRDV2 to TRDJ2, with 7 bases that match TRDD3. No J gene was available from TCRdb, and it was assigned here by a germline match of the DNA. V lost 0 bases, J lost 0 bases, and 21 bases stayed unmatched. The CDR3 length is 22 residues. Germline V gene lookup returns CDR1 GEAIGNYY and CDR2 EKD. Written as DNA, the CDR3 is TGTGCCTGTGACACCCACCAAGGACCGGGGATAAAGGGGCTTTCTTTGACAGCACAACTCTTCTTT. It encodes CACDTHQGPGIKGLSLTAQLFF.

This clone occurred a few times. A read error likely explains why the TCRdb protein, taken from a much larger clone, differs from this DNA's translation at residue 21; the protein shown is translated from the DNA. The V gene call reads TRDV1; no J gene was called; the table calls TRDD3, which could not be checked here. The CDR3 runs to 23 residues. The germline V gene has CDR1 TSWWSYY and CDR2 QGS. The chain's CDR3 is CALGELKIFLLTPGIMYTDKHIF. CDR3 DNA: TGTGCTCTTGGGGAACTCAAAATCTTCCTACTGACCCCGGGGATCATGTACACCGATAAACACATCTTT.

This clone was seen a handful of times. TCRdb has a much larger clone's protein, which differs at residue 14 from the translation of this DNA, likely because of a read error; what is shown is the protein translated from the DNA. The J gene is TRDJ3, the V gene TRDV2; TRDD3 agrees at 9 bases. Germline V gene data show CDR1 as GEAIGNYY and CDR2 as EKD. This CDR3 spans 16 amino acids. The CDR3 DNA is TGTGCCTGTGACACCTGGGGGATATGGGACACCCGACAGGTGTTTTTC. Protein: CACDTWGIWDTRQVFF.

This clone was picked up a small number of times. TCRdb records a much larger clone's protein for this DNA, with a difference at residue 12 that likely arises from a read error; the protein given is the translation of the DNA. The rearrangement uses TRDV2 and TRDJ1; 7 nucleotides align to TRDD3. Since TCRdb gives no J gene, matching the DNA to germline was used here to assign it. Trimming took 0 bases from V and 2 from J; bases not matched to a gene: 17. Germline CDR1 reads GEAIGNYY; CDR2 reads EKD. There are 19 residues in the CDR3. The CDR3 DNA follows: TGTGCCTGTGACACCGTGGCTCCTCTTGGGGGACACAATACCGATAAACTCATCTTT. Translating gives CACDTVAPLGGHNTDKLIF.